This T cell receptor (beta chain) came from a study of T cells in Graves' hyperthyroidism and ophthalmopathy. As for the study in general: Specimen type is peripheral blood, collected at initial diagnosis prior to any treatment.

RNA transcripts provided the source from which TCR beta CDR3 regions were amplified. HTBI primers drove first-round RT-PCR of the TCR CDR3. TCRdb reprocessed the multiplex PCR reads with MiXCR, giving one entry per CDR3 protein. This repertoire shows roughly 510,000 distinct CDR3 sequences, 20% found once; its top ten account for around 27%. Germline V gene sequence: CDR1 LGHDT, CDR2 YNNKEL (reference sequence). The CDR3 is made up of 15 amino acids. The V and J ends lost 1 base and 4 bases, in that order; junction bases with no gene match: 5. Patients aged 18 to 65 had newly diagnosed hyperthyroidism lasting under 2 months.

The receptor was isolated from a man between 18 and 35 years old with Graves' hyperthyroidism. The chain carries TRBV3-1 and TRBJ2-7, with 9 bases lining up with TRBD1. The sequenced sample consisted of blood. CDR3 sequence reads: CASSQAGDRVYEQYF. In DNA form, the CDR3 reads TGTGCCAGCAGCCAAGCGGGGGACAGGGTTTACGAGCAGTACTTC.